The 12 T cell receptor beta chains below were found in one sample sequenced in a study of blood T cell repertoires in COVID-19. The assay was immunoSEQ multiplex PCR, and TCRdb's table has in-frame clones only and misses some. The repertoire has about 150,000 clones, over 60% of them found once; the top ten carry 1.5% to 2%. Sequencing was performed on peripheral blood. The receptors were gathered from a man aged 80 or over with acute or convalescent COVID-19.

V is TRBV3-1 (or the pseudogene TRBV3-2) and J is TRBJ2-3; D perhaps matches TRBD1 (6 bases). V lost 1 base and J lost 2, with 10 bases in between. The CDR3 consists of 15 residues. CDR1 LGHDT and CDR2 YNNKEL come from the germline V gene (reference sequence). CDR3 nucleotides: TGTGCCAGCAGCCAAGGGGGACAACTCACAGATACGCAGTATTTT. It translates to CASSQGGQLTDTQYF.

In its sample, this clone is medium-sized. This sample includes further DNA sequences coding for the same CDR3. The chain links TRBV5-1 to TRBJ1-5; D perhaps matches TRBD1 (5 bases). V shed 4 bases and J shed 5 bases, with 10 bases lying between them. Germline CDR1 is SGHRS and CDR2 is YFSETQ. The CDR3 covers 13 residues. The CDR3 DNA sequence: TGCGCCAGCAGCCCTGCGGGGGATCAGCCCCAGCATTTT. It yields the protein CASSPAGDQPQHF.

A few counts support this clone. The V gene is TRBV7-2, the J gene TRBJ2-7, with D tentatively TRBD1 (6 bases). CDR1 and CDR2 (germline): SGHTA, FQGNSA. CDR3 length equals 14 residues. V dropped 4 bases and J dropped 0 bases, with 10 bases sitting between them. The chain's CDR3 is CASSYKDSSYEQYF. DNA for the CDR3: TGTGCCAGCAGCTATAAGGACAGCTCCTACGAGCAGTACTTC.

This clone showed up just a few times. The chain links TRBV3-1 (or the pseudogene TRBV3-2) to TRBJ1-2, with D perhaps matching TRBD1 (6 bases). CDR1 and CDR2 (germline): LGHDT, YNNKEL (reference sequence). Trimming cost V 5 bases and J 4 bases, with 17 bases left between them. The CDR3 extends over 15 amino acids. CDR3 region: CASSFGDKTGYGYTF. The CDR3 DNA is TGTGCCAGCAGCTTCGGAGATAAGACAGGCTATGGCTACACCTTC.

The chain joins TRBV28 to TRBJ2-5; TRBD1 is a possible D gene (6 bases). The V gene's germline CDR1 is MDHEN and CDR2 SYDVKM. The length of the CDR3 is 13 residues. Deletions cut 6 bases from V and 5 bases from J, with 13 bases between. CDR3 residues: CASRLGAGETQYF. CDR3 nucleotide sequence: TGTGCCAGCAGGCTGGGGGCCGGTGAGACCCAGTACTTC.

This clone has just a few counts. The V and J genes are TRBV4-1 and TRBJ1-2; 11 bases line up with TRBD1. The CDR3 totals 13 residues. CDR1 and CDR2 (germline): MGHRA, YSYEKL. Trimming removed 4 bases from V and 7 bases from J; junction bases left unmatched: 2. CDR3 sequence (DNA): TGCGCCAGCAGCCTGGACAGGGGGCTTGGCTACACCTTC. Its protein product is CASSLDRGLGYTF.

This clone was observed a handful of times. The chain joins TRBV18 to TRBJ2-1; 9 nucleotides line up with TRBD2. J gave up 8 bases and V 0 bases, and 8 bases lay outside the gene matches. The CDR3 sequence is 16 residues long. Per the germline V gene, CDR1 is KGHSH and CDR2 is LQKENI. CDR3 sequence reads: CASSPPIAGGPDEQFF. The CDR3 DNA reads TGTGCCAGCTCACCACCTATTGCGGGGGGGCCCGATGAGCAGTTCTTC.

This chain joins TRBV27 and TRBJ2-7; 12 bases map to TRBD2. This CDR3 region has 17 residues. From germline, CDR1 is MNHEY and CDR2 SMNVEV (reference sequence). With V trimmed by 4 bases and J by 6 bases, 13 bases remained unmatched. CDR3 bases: TGTGCCAGCAGTTCGTTGACTAGCGGGGGCCCTAGACTCGAGCAGTACTTC. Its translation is CASSSLTSGGPRLEQYF.

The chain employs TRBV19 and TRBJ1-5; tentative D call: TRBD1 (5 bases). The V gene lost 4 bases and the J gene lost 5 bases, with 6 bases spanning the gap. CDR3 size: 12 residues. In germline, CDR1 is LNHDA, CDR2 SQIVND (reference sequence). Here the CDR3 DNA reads TGTGCCAGTAGTAAACAGGATCAGCCCCAGCATTTT. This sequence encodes CASSKQDQPQHF.

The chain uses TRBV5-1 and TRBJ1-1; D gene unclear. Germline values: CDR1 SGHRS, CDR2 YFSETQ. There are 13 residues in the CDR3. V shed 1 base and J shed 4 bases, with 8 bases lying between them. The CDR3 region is CASSLIEGTEAFF. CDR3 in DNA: TGCGCCAGCAGCTTGATCGAGGGCACTGAAGCTTTCTTT.

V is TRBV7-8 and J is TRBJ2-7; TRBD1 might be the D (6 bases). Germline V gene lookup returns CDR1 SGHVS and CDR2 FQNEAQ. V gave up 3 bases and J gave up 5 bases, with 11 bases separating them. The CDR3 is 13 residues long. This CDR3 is CASSFEQGHEQYF. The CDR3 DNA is TGTGCCAGCAGCTTCGAACAGGGCCACGAGCAGTACTTC.

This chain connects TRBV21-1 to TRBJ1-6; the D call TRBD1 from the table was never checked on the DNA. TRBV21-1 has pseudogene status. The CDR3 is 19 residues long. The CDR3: CASSKNPRRGRLYNSPLHF. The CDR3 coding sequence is TGTGCCAGCAGCAAAAACCCGAGGAGGGGGCGCCTCTATAATTCACCCCTCCACTTT.